This TCR beta chain was sequenced during a study of blood T cells in healthy people across ages. Germline V CDR1 and CDR2: DFQATT, SNEGSKA (reference sequence). The CDR3 is 17 residues long. J lost 6 bases, V lost 0 bases, and 13 bases had no gene match. A sample-barcoded 5' primer and a J-beta primer mix were used in a second PCR of about 7 to 11 cycles. Via MiXCR, TCRdb re-called the 5' RACE reads, giving one row per CDR3 protein. The sample lists some 790,000 distinct CDR3 sequences; about 28% were seen once. This clonotype was picked up many times. This chain joins TRBV20-1 and TRBJ2-3; 9 bases fit TRBD2. Sequenced sample: blood. The TCR comes from an elderly woman in good health. Here the CDR3 reads CSARDRQRGATWDTQYF. CDR3 nucleotides: TGCAGTGCTAGAGATCGTCAGCGGGGGGCTACCTGGGATACGCAGTATTTT.